Here is one T cell receptor (beta chain) with its context. It lacks a known antigen. The input lacks base qualities; no much larger clone sits a single base away. The entry originates in a study of CD8+ T cells in alopecia areata (dated by TCRdb to between 2017 and 2018). Context from the whole study: Treated patients were enrolled in an open-label pilot trial of oral tofacitinib, 5 to 10 mg twice daily, for moderate-to-severe alopecia areata. In treated patients, disease severity was measured using the SALT score, which gives the percentage of scalp surface area affected. In humans, TCRbeta sequencing was performed on scalp tissue and on sorted CD4+ and CD8+ peripheral blood T cells from healthy controls and from patients with patchy or totalis/universalis alopecia areata. TCRbeta CDR3 regions were amplified by immunoSEQ multiplex PCR using 35 Vbeta forward and 13 Jbeta reverse primers. Tofacitinib was given for 6 to 18 months, followed by 6 months of follow-up off drug to assess delayed response and recurrence. Clonality in the scalp was compared among normal scalp (n=4), patchy alopecia areata scalp (n=8), and alopecia totalis/universalis scalp (n=8). The RNA source kit depended on sample type: the PAXgene miRNA kit for fixed scalp, the miRNeasy kit for PBMCs, and the RNeasy kit for mouse skin. Biopsies were taken from tofacitinib-treated patients at baseline and at 4 and 24 weeks of treatment, and a later scalp biopsy was taken in several of the tofacitinib-treated patients. High-throughput TCRbeta sequencing was used to examine T cell clonal expansion in alopecia areata in both the C3H/HeJ mouse model and human patients.

The study at large found these results: Lesional scalp, especially in alopecia totalis/universalis, showed higher clonality and more expanded CD8+ clones than normal scalp, suggesting antigenic drive. Many expanded lesional clones persisted in scalp and blood during tofacitinib treatment, which may partly explain relapse after stopping treatment. TCR sequences shared between patients were less clear than in mice, possibly partly because of HLA diversity in the patient population. Tofacitinib significantly decreased scalp clonality and the number of expanded CD8+ clones among the top 100 scalp clones. The treated cohort was small, with a single nonresponder, so links between baseline CD8+ expansion and response need larger studies. Unlike mouse skin, which is dominated by gammadelta T cells, normal human skin has resident alphabeta T cells that are also sequenced, and this complicates analysis of the scalp TCR repertoire.

Taken with the paper, the label for time point translates to: around 29 days on oral tofacitinib. This sample's treatment or condition label indicates: oral pan-JAK inhibitor, 5-10 mg twice daily. Lesional scalp punch biopsies and peripheral blood were obtained from alopecia areata patients. PBMCs were separated by density centrifugation and stained for CD3, CD4 and CD8, after which CD4+ and CD8+ T cells were sorted on a FACSAria. The library relied on the immunoSEQ multiplex PCR assay. RNA was extracted from all samples and reverse transcribed into cDNA, which served as template for TCR sequencing. SuperScript III was used to make first-strand cDNA, primed with a 2:1 mix of oligo-dT and random hexamers. A synthetic immune receptor repertoire was used to gauge amplification bias, and whatever bias remained was removed computationally. The paper's processing steps were these. After raw reads were preprocessed to remove errors, the CDR3 was defined following IMGT conventions as running from the conserved cysteine to phenylalanine. Clonality was computed by normalizing Shannon entropy by log2 of the number of productive unique TCRs and subtracting the result from 1. Whether scalp clones were CD4 or CD8 was inferred by matching scalp TCRbeta sequences against CD4 and CD8 repertoires sorted from blood. TCRdb took this table from immuneACCESS and kept in-frame rearrangements with V and J called. Such tables lack part of the clones; where checked against another copy, unresolved V genes explain under half of the gap, and the rest is unexplained. That table is the source of V, J and clone size, and D and trimming were worked out from the DNA. The sample table lists roughly 190,000 clones, roughly three fifths of them with a count of one. Clones ranked in the top ten supply 3% to 3.5% of the sample.

CDR1 and CDR2 are read off the germline V gene as SGHDT and YYEEEE. V gives up 4 bases and J gives up 5 bases, and the segment between their germline ends measures 16 bases. Counted from cysteine to phenylalanine, this CDR3 has 15 amino acids. Just CDR3 DNA is preserved here, 45 bases in frame from base 1. The V and J genes are TRBV5-6 and TRBJ1-5; a tentative D call is TRBD1 (6 bases match). Sequenced material: CD4+ T cells sorted from blood, taken at week 4, from a patient treated with tofacitinib. The sequence came from a human donor with alopecia areata. Here the CDR3 is given as CASSTPKQGHQPQHF. The DNA reads TGTGCCAGCAGCACGCCAAAGCAGGGGCATCAGCCCCAGCATTTT. Full variable domain (CDR3 extended with the reference TRBV5-6 and TRBJ1-5 proteins): DAGVTQSPTHLIKTRGQQVTLRCSPKSGHDTVSWYQQALGQGPQFIFQYYEEEERQRGNFPDRFSGHQFPNYSSELNVNALLLGDSALYLCASSTPKQGHQPQHFGDGTRLSIL.